This TCR beta chain appears in the sequencing data of a study of CD8 T cells in Susac syndrome (dated by TCRdb to about 2019). For the wider study: The study used repertoire sequencing to test whether antigen drove CD8+ T cell activation and differentiation in Susac syndrome. What the work shows at the level of the full study, not this receptor alone: The number of individuals in the TCR sequencing and HLA analysis was acknowledged as relatively small.

RNA was extracted using the RNeasy kit, and roughly 0.5 to 1 ug of the RNA was reverse transcribed with random hexamers. TCR beta CDR3 regions were amplified with the immunoSEQ multiplex PCR assay covering 54 Vbeta and 13 Jbeta segments. PCR amplification bias was corrected by using a synthetic template baseline for primer optimization and computational correction. From the authors' description of their analysis: Reads were annotated to V, D and J genes per IMGT and analyzed with immunoSEQ Analyzer, keeping only productive sequences. Clonality was computed as one minus Shannon entropy normalized by log2 of the number of productive unique sequences. For each patient and control, public and private clones were evaluated within the 100 most prevalent clones. Susac-specific clones were defined as absent from healthy and MS cohorts, around 1,000 published viral clones and other ImmuneACCESS disease sequences. In-frame beta chains were kept once TCRdb had trimmed the public reads at Q25 with fastp and called clones with MiXCR. Merged by CDR3 protein, the rows form single entries marked with the most common genes and DNA. None of the V and J calls come from the authors' own analysis; TCRdb made them. The sample table holds about 180,000 distinct CDR3 sequences, of which approximately 94% were seen once. 0.093% of the sample rests with the top ten.

High-throughput TCR beta sequencing profiled peripheral blood CD8+ and CD4+ T cells from healthy donors, Susac syndrome patients and multiple sclerosis patients. The multiple sclerosis controls were treatment-naive patients who had stable or active relapsing-remitting disease and met the revised McDonald criteria. Bulk CD8+ and CD4+ T cells were purified by magnetic negative isolation, while CD8+ TEMRA cells were enriched using FACS. Blood was collected in EDTA tubes and processed within 24 hours, with PBMCs isolated through density gradient centrifugation. PBMCs intended for TCR sequencing were cryopreserved in liquid nitrogen and were subsequently thawed in a 37 degrees C water bath. A purity of at least 90% was achieved for sorted or isolated CD4+, CD8+ and CD8+ TEMRA cells. Details on this clonotype: The specificity of this receptor is unknown. Base qualities are missing; no much larger clone stands one base away.

Sequencing input: CD4+ T cells from PBMCs. This clonotype was obtained from a human donor with multiple sclerosis.

The DNA sequence is as follows: TGTGCCAGCAGTAGGACAGGGTATAACTATGGCTACACCTTC. Its protein reads: CASSRTGYNYGYTF. The V and J genes are TRBV27 and TRBJ1-2, with TRBD1 identical over 8 junction bases. The germline V gene (reference sequence) specifies MNHEY as CDR1 and SMNVEV as CDR2. The CDR3 numbers 14 residues from cysteine through phenylalanine. Only CDR3 DNA is held: 42 bases, read in frame from base 1. After removal of 5 bases from V and 1 base from J, the junction retains 3 bases not matched to a gene.